This TCR beta chain emerged from a study of shared clonotypes between healthy human individuals. Findings of the study overall: Estimated clonotype richness was generally higher in naive than memory subsets. Non-shared clonotypes displayed generation probabilities falling below those of clonotypes present in all four donors.

Worth noting for this clone: Its antigen is not known.

An assay was performed, and its level was deep. Data came from immunoSEQ multiplex PCR; TCRdb stores just in-frame clones and leaves some out. The sample carries over a million clones, about 75% recorded once. This CDR3 is built from 16 residues. The V gene's germline CDR1 is MDHEN and CDR2 SYDVKM. Trimming removed 5 bases from V and 0 bases from J, with 17 bases in between. This TCR derives from a man between 18 and 29 years old in good health. This chain connects TRBV28 to TRBJ2-7, with D maybe TRBD2 (6 bases). Sequencing was carried out using memory CD4+ T cells sorted from blood. Subset described: CD45RA-negative fraction. CDR3 sequence (DNA): TGTGCCAGCAGTCCCAGTGGAGGGGCTTCCTCCTACGAGCAGTACTTC. Translating gives CASSPSGGASSYEQYF.